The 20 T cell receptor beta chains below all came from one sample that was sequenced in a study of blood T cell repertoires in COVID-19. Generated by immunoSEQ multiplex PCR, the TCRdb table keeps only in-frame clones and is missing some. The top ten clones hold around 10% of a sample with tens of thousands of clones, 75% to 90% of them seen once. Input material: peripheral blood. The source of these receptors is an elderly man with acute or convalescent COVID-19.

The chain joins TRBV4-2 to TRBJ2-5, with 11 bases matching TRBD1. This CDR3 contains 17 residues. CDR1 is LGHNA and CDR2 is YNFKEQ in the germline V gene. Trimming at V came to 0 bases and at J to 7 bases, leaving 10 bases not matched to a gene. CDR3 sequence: CASSQDLRTGGEATQYF. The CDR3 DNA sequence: TGTGCCAGCAGCCAAGATCTAAGGACAGGGGGCGAAGCGACCCAGTACTTC.

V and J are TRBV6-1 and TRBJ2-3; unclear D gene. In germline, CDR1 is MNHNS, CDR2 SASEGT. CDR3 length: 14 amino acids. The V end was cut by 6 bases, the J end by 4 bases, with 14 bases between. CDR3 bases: TGTGCCAGCAGCGACTCCTCGGTACCAGATACGCAGTATTTT. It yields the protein CASSDSSVPDTQYF.

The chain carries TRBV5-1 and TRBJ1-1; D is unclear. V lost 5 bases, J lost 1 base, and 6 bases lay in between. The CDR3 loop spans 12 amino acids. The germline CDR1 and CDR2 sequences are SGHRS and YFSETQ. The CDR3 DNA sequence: TGCGCCAGCAGTTCAGGGAACACTGAAGCTTTCTTT. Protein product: CASSSGNTEAFF.

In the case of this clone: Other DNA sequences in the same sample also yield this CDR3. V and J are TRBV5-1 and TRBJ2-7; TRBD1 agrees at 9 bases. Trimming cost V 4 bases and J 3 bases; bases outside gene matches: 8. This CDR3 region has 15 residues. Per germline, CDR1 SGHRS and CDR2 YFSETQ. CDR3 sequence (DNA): TGCGCCAGCAGCCCCGGGGGGACAGGGAGCTACGAGCAGTACTTC. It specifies CASSPGGTGSYEQYF.

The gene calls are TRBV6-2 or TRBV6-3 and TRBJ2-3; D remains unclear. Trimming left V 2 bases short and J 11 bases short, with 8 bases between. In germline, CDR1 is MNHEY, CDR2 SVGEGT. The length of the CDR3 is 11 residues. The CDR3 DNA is TGTGCCAGCAGTTACGAGCGTCAGCAGTATTTT. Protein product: CASSYERQQYF.

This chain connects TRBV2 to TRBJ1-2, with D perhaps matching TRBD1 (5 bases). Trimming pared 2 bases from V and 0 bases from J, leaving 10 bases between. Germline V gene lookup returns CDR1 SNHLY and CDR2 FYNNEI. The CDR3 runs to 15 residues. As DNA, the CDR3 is TGTGCCAGCAGTGAAAACAGGCTAGCTAACTATGGCTACACCTTC. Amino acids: CASSENRLANYGYTF. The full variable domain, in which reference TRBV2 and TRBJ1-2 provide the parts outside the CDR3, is EPEVTQTPSHQVTQMGQEVILRCVPISNHLYFYWYRQILGQKVEFLVSFYNNEISEKSEIFDDQFSVERPDGSNFTLKIRSTKLEDSAMYFCASSENRLANYGYTFGSGTRLTVV.

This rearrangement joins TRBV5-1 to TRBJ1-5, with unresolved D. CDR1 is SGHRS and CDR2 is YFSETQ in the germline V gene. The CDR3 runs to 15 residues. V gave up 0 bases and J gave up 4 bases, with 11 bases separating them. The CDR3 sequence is CASSLDAGVNQPQHF. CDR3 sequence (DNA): TGCGCCAGCAGCTTGGACGCCGGGGTTAATCAGCCCCAGCATTTT.

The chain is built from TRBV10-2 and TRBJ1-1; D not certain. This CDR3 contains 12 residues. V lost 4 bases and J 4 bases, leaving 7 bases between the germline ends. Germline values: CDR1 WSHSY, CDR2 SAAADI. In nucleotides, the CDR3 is TGCGCCAGCAGTGCCCCGGGCACTGAAGCTTTCTTT. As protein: CASSAPGTEAFF.

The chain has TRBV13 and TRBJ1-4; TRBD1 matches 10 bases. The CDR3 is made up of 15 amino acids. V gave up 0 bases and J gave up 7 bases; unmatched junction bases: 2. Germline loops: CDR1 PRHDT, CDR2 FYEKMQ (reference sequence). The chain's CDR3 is CASSLGTGGGEKLFF. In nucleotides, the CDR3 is TGTGCCAGCAGCTTAGGGACAGGGGGCGGTGAAAAACTGTTTTTT.

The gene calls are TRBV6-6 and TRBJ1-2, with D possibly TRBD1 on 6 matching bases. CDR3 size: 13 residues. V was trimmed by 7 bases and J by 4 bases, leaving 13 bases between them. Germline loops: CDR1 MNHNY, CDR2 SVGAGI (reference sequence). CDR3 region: CASTPQGIYGYTF. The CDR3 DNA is TGTGCCAGCACTCCCCAGGGGATCTATGGCTACACCTTC.

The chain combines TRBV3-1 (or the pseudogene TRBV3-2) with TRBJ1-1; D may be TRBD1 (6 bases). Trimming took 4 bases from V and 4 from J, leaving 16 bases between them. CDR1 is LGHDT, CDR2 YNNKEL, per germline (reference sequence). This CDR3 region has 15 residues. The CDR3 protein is CASSRAAAGATEAFF. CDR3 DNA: TGTGCCAGCAGCCGAGCCGCTGCGGGGGCCACTGAAGCTTTCTTT.

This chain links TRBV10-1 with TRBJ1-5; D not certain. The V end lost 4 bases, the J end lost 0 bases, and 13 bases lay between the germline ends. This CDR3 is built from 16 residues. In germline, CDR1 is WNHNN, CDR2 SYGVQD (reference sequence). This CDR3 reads CASSALKTDSNQPQHF. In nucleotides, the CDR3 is TGCGCCAGCAGTGCGTTAAAAACAGATAGCAATCAGCCCCAGCATTTT.

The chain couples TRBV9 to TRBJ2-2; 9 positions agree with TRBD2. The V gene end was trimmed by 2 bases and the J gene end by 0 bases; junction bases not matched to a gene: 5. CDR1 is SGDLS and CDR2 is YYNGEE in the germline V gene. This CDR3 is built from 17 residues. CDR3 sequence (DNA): TGTGCCAGCAGCGTTCGTAGCGGGGGATCGAACACCGGGGAGCTGTTTTTT. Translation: CASSVRSGGSNTGELFF.

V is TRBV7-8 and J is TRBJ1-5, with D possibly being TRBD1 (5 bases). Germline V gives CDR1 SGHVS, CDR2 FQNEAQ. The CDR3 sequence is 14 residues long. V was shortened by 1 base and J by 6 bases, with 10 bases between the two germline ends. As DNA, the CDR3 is TGTGCCAGCAGCTTAGGGACCCAGGGTCAGCCCCAGCATTTT. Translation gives CASSLGTQGQPQHF.

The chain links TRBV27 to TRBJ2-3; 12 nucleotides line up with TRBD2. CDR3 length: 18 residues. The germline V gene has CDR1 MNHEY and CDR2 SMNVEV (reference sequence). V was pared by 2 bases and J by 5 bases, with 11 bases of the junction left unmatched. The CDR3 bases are TGTGCCAGCAGTTTACGGGGGACGACTAGCGGGAGAGGAGATACGCAGTATTTT. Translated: CASSLRGTTSGRGDTQYF.

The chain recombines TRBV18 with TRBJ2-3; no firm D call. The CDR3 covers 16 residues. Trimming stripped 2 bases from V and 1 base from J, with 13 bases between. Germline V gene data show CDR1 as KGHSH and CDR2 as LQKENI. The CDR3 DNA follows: TGTGCCAGCTCACCAATCCGGGTATCGGGCACAGATACGCAGTATTTT. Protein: CASSPIRVSGTDTQYF.

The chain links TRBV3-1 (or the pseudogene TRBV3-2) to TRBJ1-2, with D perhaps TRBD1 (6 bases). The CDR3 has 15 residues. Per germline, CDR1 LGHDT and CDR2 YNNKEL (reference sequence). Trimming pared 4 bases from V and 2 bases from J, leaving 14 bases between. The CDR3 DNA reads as TGTGCCAGCAGCCTTAGGGGGGGGCAGAACTATGGCTACACCTTC. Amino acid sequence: CASSLRGGQNYGYTF.

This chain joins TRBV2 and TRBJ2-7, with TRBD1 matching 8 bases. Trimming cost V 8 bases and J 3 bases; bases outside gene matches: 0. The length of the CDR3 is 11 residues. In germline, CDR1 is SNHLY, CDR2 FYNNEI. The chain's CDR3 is CASGQGYEQYF. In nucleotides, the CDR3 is TGTGCCAGCGGACAGGGCTACGAGCAGTACTTC.

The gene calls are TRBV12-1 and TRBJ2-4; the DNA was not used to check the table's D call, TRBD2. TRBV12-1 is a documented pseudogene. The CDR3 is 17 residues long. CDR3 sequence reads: CASSFNPYGGNKNIQYF. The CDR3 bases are TGTGCCAGCAGCTTCAACCCTTATGGGGGGAACAAAAACATTCAGTACTTC.

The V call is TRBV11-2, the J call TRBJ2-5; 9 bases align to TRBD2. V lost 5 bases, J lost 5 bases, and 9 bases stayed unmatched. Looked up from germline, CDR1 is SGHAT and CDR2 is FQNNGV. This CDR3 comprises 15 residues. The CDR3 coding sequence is TGTGCCAGCAGCCGGAACCGGGCGGGGGGGGAGACCCAGTACTTC. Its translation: CASSRNRAGGETQYF.